These T cell receptor beta chains were read from a single sample in a study of shared T cell receptors in the human thymus. The repertoire was sequenced with immunoSEQ multiplex PCR; TCRdb's copy has only in-frame clones and lacks some. The sample includes more than 550,000 clones, approximately 83% of them seen just once. This sample also belongs to another study, concerning human thymus T cells.

The sequencing sample was made of thymocytes. Receptors were obtained from a girl in the first two years of life with a congenital heart defect. CDR3s include the opening cysteine and the closing phenylalanine or tryptophan. The order of the fields is V gene, D gene, J gene, clone size, CDR3 protein, CDR3 DNA. D genes are given only for firm matches. Clone size is given for some rows only: seen once, a few or many times, or a class if the clone is expanded.

>TRBV7-9|TRBD2|TRBJ2-7|-
CASRGLAAYEQYF
TGTGCCAGCAGGGGACTAGCGGCCTACGAGCAGTACTTC
>TRBV19|TRBD1|TRBJ1-2|-
CASTVGQHVRGYTF
TGTGCCAGTACCGTGGGACAGCATGTCCGTGGCTACACCTTC
>TRBV2|TRBD1|TRBJ1-2|-
CASDPRDRPNYGYTF
TGTGCCAGCGACCCCCGGGACAGACCTAACTATGGCTACACCTTC
>TRBV14|TRBD2|TRBJ2-1|-
CASSQMRGSREQFF
TGTGCCAGCAGCCAAATGCGGGGGTCTCGGGAGCAGTTCTTC
>TRBV5-1|-|TRBJ1-2|-
CASSLEPQYDNYGYTF
TGCGCCAGCAGCTTGGAACCGCAGTACGATAACTATGGCTACACCTTC
>TRBV2|-|TRBJ1-1|-
CASRTAFSMNTEAFF
TGTGCCAGCAGGACAGCTTTCTCCATGAACACTGAAGCTTTCTTT
>TRBV5-8|-|TRBJ1-1|once
CASSLGQTNTEAFF
TGTGCCAGCAGCTTGGGACAGACGAACACTGAAGCTTTCTTT
>TRBV7-3|TRBD2|TRBJ2-1|-
CASSLTSGGEQFF
TGTGCCAGCAGCTTAACCAGCGGGGGGGAGCAGTTCTTC
>TRBV6-5|-|TRBJ1-1|-
CASVGGADTEAFF
TGTGCCAGCGTGGGGGGGGCGGACACTGAAGCTTTCTTT
>TRBV2|-|TRBJ1-3|-
CASSPRGKAGNTIYF
TGTGCCAGCAGCCCCCGGGGGAAAGCTGGAAACACCATATATTTT
>TRBV7-8|TRBD2|TRBJ2-7|once
CASSMNSGWPREQYF
TGTGCCAGCAGCATGAATAGCGGGTGGCCTCGGGAGCAGTACTTC
>TRBV18|TRBD1|TRBJ1-2|-
CASSRGQGPFNYGYTF
TGTGCCAGCTCACGCGGACAGGGCCCATTTAACTATGGCTACACCTTC
>TRBV4-3|-|TRBJ1-2|once
CASSQDGRERIDYGYTF
TGCGCCAGCAGCCAAGATGGCAGGGAACGTATAGACTATGGCTACACCTTC
>TRBV19|TRBD1|TRBJ2-1|-
CASSIGQGGYNEQFF
TGTGCCAGTAGTATCGGACAGGGTGGATACAATGAGCAGTTCTTC
>TRBV6-6|TRBD1|TRBJ1-2|-
CASSRQGNYGYTF
TGTGCCAGCAGTAGACAGGGCAACTATGGCTACACCTTC
>TRBV6-1|TRBD1|TRBJ2-1|-
CASSGSGQVNEQFF
TGTGCCAGCAGTGGATCTGGACAGGTCAATGAGCAGTTCTTC
>TRBV5-5|TRBD1|TRBJ1-3|-
CASSLRQGGNTIYF
TGTGCCAGCAGCTTACGACAGGGTGGAAACACCATATATTTT
>TRBV28|-|TRBJ1-5|-
CASELTSGQPQHF
TGTGCCAGCGAGTTAACCTCCGGGCAGCCCCAGCATTTT
>TRBV6-1|-|TRBJ1-6|-
CASSEGQENSPLHF
TGTGCCAGCAGTGAGGGGCAAGAAAATTCACCCCTCCACTTT
>TRBV4-3|TRBD2|TRBJ2-1|few
CASSQDSKLAVSFSSYNEQFF
TGCGCCAGCAGCCAAGATAGTAAACTAGCGGTTAGCTTTAGCTCCTACAATGAGCAGTTCTTC
>TRBV19|-|TRBJ2-5|-
CASSIDRRSAFHQETQYF
TGTGCCAGTAGTATAGATCGGCGGAGTGCGTTTCATCAAGAGACCCAGTACTTC
>TRBV5-4|-|TRBJ1-4|-
CAGRFWGEANEKLFF
TGTGCCGGAAGGTTCTGGGGCGAAGCTAATGAAAAACTGTTTTTT
>TRBV5-1|TRBD2|TRBJ2-7|-
CASSQVPSGYEQYF
TGCGCCAGCAGTCAGGTCCCTAGCGGCTACGAGCAGTACTTC
>TRBV28|TRBD1|TRBJ1-5|once
CASSSRSRTGVFNQPQHF
TGTGCCAGCAGTTCCCGGTCGCGCACAGGGGTTTTCAATCAGCCCCAGCATTTT
>TRBV7-9|TRBD1|TRBJ1-1|-
CASSPHPGQGDTEAFF
TGTGCCAGCAGCCCCCACCCGGGACAGGGAGACACTGAAGCTTTCTTT
>TRBV7-8|-|TRBJ2-7|-
CASSLLTGTYEQYF
TGTGCCAGCAGCTTACTGACAGGAACCTACGAGCAGTACTTC
>TRBV4-1|-|TRBJ1-4|-
CASSHPRPLDGVKLFF
TGCGCCAGCAGCCATCCCCGGCCCCTTGATGGAGTGAAACTGTTTTTT
>TRBV28|TRBD1|TRBJ1-1|few
CASNTDRGGGLGGNTEAFF
TGTGCCAGCAATACCGACAGGGGAGGTGGATTGGGTGGGAACACTGAAGCTTTCTTT
>TRBV14|-|TRBJ2-7|-
CASSQGQASALSEQYF
TGTGCCAGCAGCCAAGGACAGGCCTCAGCCCTCAGCGAGCAGTACTTC
>TRBV28|-|TRBJ1-2|once
CASSHETGSLYGYTF
TGTGCCAGCAGTCACGAAACAGGGTCCCTTTATGGCTACACCTTC
>TRBV18|TRBD1|TRBJ1-2|-
CASSPPTGEDGYTF
TGTGCCAGCTCACCACCGACAGGGGAGGATGGCTACACCTTC
>TRBV27|-|TRBJ1-1|-
CASSGRGLGEAFF
TGTGCCAGCAGCGGCAGGGGCTTGGGTGAAGCTTTCTTT
>TRBV4-1|-|TRBJ2-1|-
CASSQEDSGPRPYNEQFF
TGCGCCAGCAGCCAAGAAGACTCGGGTCCCCGACCTTACAATGAGCAGTTCTTC
>TRBV28|TRBD1|TRBJ1-2|-
CASSSWTGAYLNYGYTF
TGTGCCAGCAGTTCTTGGACAGGGGCCTACCTTAACTATGGCTACACCTTC
>TRBV27|-|TRBJ2-4|-
CASSWDNKNIQYF
TGTGCCAGCAGTTGGGACAACAAAAACATTCAGTACTTC
>TRBV28|-|TRBJ1-1|-
CASSIEGRKNTEAFF
TGTGCCAGCAGTATCGAGGGCAGAAAAAACACTGAAGCTTTCTTT
>TRBV7-8|-|TRBJ1-4|-
CASSSQDTNEKLFF
TGTGCCAGCAGCTCCCAGGACACCAATGAAAAACTGTTTTTT
>TRBV13|-|TRBJ2-5|few
CASREGGASKETQYF
TGTGCCAGCAGGGAAGGGGGAGCTTCCAAAGAGACCCAGTACTTC
>TRBV5-6|TRBD1|TRBJ1-2|-
CASSQSPGTGDYGYTF
TGTGCCAGCAGCCAGAGTCCCGGGACAGGGGATTATGGCTACACCTTC
>TRBV7-9|-|TRBJ2-7|-
CASSLAIGHDYEQYF
TGTGCCAGCAGCTTAGCGATCGGACACGATTACGAGCAGTACTTC
>TRBV7-8|-|TRBJ1-1|-
CASSLLPYGTSNTEAFF
TGTGCCAGCAGCTTATTACCCTACGGGACATCGAACACTGAAGCTTTCTTT
>TRBV6-1|-|TRBJ2-7|once
CASMEDRPNSYEQYF
TGTGCCAGCATGGAAGACAGGCCAAACTCCTACGAGCAGTACTTC
>TRBV29-1|TRBD1|TRBJ2-5|-
CSVRIRGPQETQYF
TGCAGCGTTAGGATAAGGGGGCCACAAGAGACCCAGTACTTC
>TRBV28|TRBD1|TRBJ1-5|-
CASRRRTGVQPQHF
TGTGCCAGCAGACGACGGACAGGGGTTCAGCCCCAGCATTTT
>TRBV4-3|TRBD2|TRBJ2-3|-
CASSQGLAGMADTQYF
TGCGCCAGCAGCCAGGGCCTAGCGGGGATGGCAGATACGCAGTATTTT
>TRBV14|TRBD1|TRBJ2-7|-
CASSQDRSTGTVYF
TGTGCCAGCAGCCAGGATCGATCCACCGGGACAGTATACTTC
>TRBV18|TRBD1|TRBJ2-2|-
CASSPPRTGPRSTGELFF
TGTGCCAGCTCACCCCCCCGGACAGGCCCCAGGAGCACCGGGGAGCTGTTTTTT
>TRBV4-3|-|TRBJ2-4|-
CASSEEVAGTKAHIQYF
TGCGCCAGCAGCGAAGAGGTGGCGGGAACCAAAGCGCACATTCAGTACTTC
>TRBV5-6|-|TRBJ2-7|few
CASSLESRSSYEQYF
TGTGCCAGCAGCTTGGAGTCCCGTAGCTCCTACGAGCAGTACTTC
>TRBV30|-|TRBJ1-2|-
CAWSVLTGVHGYTF
TGTGCCTGGAGTGTACTCACGGGGGTACATGGCTACACCTTC
>TRBV19|TRBD1|TRBJ1-4|-
CASSPLKRDRGATNEKLFF
TGTGCCAGTAGCCCACTGAAGAGGGACAGGGGAGCAACTAATGAAAAACTGTTTTTT
>TRBV12-5|-|TRBJ1-5|-
CASGLGQGNQPQHF
TGTGCTAGTGGTTTGGGACAGGGCAATCAGCCCCAGCATTTT
>TRBV2|-|TRBJ1-1|few
CASRDSLNTEAFF
TGTGCCAGCAGAGACAGTCTGAACACTGAAGCTTTCTTT